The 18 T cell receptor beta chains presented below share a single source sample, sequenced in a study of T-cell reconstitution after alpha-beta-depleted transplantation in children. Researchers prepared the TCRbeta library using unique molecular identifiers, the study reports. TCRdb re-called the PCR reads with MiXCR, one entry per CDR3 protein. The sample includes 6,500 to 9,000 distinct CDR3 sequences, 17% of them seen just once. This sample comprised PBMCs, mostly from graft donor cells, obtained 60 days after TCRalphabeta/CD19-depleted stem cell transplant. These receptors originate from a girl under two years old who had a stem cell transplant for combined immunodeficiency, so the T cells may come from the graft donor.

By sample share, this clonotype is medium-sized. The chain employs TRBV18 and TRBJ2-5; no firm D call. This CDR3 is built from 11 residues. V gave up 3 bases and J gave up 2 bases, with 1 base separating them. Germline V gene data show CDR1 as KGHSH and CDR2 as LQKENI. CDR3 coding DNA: TGTGCCAGCTCACCTCAAGAGACCCAGTACTTC. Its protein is CASSPQETQYF.

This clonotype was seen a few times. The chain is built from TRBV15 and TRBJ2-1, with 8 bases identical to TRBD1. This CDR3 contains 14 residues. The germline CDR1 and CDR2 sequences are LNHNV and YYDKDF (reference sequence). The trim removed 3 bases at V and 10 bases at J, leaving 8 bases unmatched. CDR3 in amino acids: CATSSMDREVEQFF. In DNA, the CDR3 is TGTGCCACCAGCAGCATGGACAGGGAGGTGGAGCAGTTCTTC.

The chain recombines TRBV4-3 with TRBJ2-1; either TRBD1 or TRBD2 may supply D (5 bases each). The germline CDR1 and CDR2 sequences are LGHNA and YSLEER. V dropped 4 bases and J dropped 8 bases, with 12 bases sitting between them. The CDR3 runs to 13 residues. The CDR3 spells CASSRELGDEQFF. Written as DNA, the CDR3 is TGCGCCAGCAGCCGGGAGCTGGGGGATGAGCAGTTCTTC.

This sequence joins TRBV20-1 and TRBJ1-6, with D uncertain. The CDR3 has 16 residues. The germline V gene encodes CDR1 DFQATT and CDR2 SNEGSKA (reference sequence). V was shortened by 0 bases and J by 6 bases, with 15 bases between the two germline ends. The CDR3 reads CSARDWGCNINSPLHF. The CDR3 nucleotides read TGCAGTGCTAGAGATTGGGGATGTAATATTAATTCACCCCTCCACTTT.

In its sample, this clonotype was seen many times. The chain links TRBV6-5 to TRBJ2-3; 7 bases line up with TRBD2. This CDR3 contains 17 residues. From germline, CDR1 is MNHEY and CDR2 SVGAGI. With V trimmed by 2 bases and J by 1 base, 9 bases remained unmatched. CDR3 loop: CASSYRGGATRTDTQYF. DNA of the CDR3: TGTGCCAGCAGTTACCGCGGGGGAGCTACACGCACAGATACGCAGTATTTT.

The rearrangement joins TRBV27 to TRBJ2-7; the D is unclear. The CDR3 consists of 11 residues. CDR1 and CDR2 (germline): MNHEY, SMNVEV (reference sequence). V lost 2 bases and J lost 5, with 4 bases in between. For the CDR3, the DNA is TGTGCCAGCAGTTTAGGGGACGAGCAGTACTTC. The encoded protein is CASSLGDEQYF.

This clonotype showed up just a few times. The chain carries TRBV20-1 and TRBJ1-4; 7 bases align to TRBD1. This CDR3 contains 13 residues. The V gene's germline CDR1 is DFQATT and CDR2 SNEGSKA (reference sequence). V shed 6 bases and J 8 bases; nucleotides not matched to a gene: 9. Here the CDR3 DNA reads TGCAGTGCCCGCCAGACAGGGAAGGAAAAACTGTTTTTT. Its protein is CSARQTGKEKLFF.

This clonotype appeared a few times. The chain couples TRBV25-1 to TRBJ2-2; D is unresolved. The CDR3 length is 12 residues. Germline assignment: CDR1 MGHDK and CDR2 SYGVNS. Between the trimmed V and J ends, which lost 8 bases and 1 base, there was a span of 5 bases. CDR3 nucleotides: TGTGCCAGCGGCGGGAACACCGGGGAGCTGTTTTTT. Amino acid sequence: CASGGNTGELFF. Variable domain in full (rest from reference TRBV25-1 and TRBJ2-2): EADIYQTPRYLVIGTGKKITLECSQTMGHDKMYWYQQDPGMELHLIHYSYGVNSTEKGDLSSESTVSRIRTEHFPLTLESARPSHTSQYLCASGGNTGELFFGEGSRLTVL.

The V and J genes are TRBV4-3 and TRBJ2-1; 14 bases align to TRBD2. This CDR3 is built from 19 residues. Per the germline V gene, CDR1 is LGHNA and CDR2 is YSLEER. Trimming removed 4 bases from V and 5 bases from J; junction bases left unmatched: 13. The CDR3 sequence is CASSPRLAGGIPVDNEQFF. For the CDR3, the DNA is TGCGCCAGCAGCCCAAGACTAGCGGGAGGGATCCCAGTGGACAATGAGCAGTTCTTC.

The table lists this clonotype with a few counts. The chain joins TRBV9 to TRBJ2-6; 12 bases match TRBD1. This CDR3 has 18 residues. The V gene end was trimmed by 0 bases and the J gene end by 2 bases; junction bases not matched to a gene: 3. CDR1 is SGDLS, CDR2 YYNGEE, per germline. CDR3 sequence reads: CASSVDGTGGAGANVLTF. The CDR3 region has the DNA TGTGCCAGCAGCGTAGACGGGACAGGGGGCGCTGGGGCCAACGTCCTGACTTTC.

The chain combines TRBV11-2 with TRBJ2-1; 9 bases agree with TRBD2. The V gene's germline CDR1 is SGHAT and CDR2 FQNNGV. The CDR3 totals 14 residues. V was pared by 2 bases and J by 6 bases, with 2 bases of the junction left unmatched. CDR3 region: CASSLLAGSNEQFF. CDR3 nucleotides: TGTGCCAGCAGCTTACTAGCGGGGTCCAATGAGCAGTTCTTC.

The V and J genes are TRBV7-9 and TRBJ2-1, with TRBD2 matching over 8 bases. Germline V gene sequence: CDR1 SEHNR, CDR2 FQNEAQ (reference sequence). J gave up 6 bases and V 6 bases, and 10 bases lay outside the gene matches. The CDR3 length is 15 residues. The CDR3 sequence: CASSFIISGGNEQFF. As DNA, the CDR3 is TGTGCCAGCAGTTTCATCATCAGCGGGGGCAATGAGCAGTTCTTC.

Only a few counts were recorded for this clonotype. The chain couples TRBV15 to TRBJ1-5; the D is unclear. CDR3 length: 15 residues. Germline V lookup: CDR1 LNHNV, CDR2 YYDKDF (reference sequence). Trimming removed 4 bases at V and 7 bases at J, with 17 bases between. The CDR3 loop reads CATSIGRQGNQPQHF. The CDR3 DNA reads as TGTGCCACCAGCATTGGTAGACAAGGAAACCAGCCCCAGCATTTT. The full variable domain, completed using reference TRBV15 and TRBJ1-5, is DAMVIQNPRYQVTQFGKPVTLSCSQTLNHNVMYWYQQKSSQAPKLLFHYYDKDFNNEADTPDNFQSRRPNTSFCFLDIRSPGLGDTAMYLCATSIGRQGNQPQHFGDGTRLSIL.

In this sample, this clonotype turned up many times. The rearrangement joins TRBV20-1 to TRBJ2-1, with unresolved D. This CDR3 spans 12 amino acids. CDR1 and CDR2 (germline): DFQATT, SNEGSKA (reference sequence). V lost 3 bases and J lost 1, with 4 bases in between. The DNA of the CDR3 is TGCAGTGCTAGCGCTTCCTACAATGAGCAGTTCTTC. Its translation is CSASASYNEQFF.

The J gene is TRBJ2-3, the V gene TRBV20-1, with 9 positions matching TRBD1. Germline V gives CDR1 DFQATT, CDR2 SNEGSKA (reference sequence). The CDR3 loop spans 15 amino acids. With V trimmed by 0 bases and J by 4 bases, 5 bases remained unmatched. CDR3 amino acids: CSARDPTGGADTQYF. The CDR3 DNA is TGCAGTGCTAGAGATCCGACAGGGGGGGCAGATACGCAGTATTTT.

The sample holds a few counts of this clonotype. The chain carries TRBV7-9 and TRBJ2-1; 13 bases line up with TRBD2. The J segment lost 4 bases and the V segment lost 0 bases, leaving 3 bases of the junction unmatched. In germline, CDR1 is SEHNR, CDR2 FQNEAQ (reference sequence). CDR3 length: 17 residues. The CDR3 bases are TGTGCCAGCAGCTTAGCCACTAGCGGGGGGGCATACAATGAGCAGTTCTTC. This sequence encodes CASSLATSGGAYNEQFF.

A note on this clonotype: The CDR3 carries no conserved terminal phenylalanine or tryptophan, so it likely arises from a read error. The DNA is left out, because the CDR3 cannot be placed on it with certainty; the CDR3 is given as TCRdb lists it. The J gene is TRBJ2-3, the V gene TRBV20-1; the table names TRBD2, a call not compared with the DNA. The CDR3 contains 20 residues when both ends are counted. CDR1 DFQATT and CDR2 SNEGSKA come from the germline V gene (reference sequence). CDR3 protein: CSATTSAVKSSSTGSRRMTS.

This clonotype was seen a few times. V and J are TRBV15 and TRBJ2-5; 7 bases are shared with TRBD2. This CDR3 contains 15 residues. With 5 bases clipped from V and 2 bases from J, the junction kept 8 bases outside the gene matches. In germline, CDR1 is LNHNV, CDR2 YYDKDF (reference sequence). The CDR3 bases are TGTGCCACCAGCTCCCTTAAGGGAGGGCAAGAGACCCAGTACTTC. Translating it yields CATSSLKGGQETQYF.